The 18 T cell receptor beta chains below were found in one sample sequenced in a study of blood T cell repertoires in COVID-19. Sequenced by immunoSEQ multiplex PCR; TCRdb stores in-frame clones only, minus some. Of under 150,000 clones in the sample, approximately 85% are singletons; the top ten hold around 6%. Sequencing was performed on peripheral blood. The source of these receptors is a woman in her sixties or seventies with COVID-19, enrolled during active disease.

V usage is TRBV7-3 and J usage is TRBJ1-4; 12 bases match TRBD1. J lost 8 bases, V lost 4 bases, and 8 bases had no gene match. CDR3 size: 16 residues. Germline CDR1 SGHTA, CDR2 FQGTGA. CDR3 sequence reads: CASSSGQGASGEKLFF. CDR3 in DNA: TGTGCCAGCAGCTCGGGACAGGGGGCGTCGGGAGAAAAACTGTTTTTT.

The chain is built from TRBV6-1 and TRBJ1-5, with 11 bases identical to TRBD1. This CDR3 spans 16 amino acids. CDR1 is MNHNS, CDR2 SASEGT, per germline. V was clipped by 4 bases and J by 2 bases; unmatched bases: 4. In DNA, the CDR3 is TGTGCCAGCAGTGGGACAGGGGGCTTTGGCAATCAGCCCCAGCATTTT. Translating it yields CASSGTGGFGNQPQHF.

The chain uses TRBV27 and TRBJ2-5; perhaps TRBD2 as D (6 bases). Per the germline V gene, CDR1 is MNHEY and CDR2 is SMNVEV (reference sequence). This CDR3 is 14 amino acids long. Trimming stripped 2 bases from V and 5 bases from J, with 12 bases between. CDR3 region: CASSLIGRQETQYF. For the CDR3, the DNA is TGTGCCAGCAGTTTAATAGGGAGGCAGGAGACCCAGTACTTC.

This clone appeared a single time. This chain links TRBV6-5 with TRBJ2-1; the D gene is possibly TRBD1 (5 bases). The CDR3 sequence is 12 residues long. V was cut by 6 bases and J by 7 bases, with 10 bases left in between. Germline V lookup: CDR1 MNHEY, CDR2 SVGAGI. The CDR3 spells CASSVQGNEQFF. DNA for the CDR3: TGTGCCAGCAGCGTTCAGGGTAATGAGCAGTTCTTC.

This clone was seen just once. V and J are TRBV11-2 and TRBJ2-2; 9 nucleotides line up with TRBD1. CDR3 length: 15 amino acids. The germline CDR1 and CDR2 sequences are SGHAT and FQNNGV. The V gene end was trimmed by 4 bases and the J gene end by 4 bases; junction bases not matched to a gene: 4. The CDR3 region has the DNA TGTGCCAGCAGCTCGGGACAGGGTGGCACCGGGGAGCTGTTTTTT. Translated, it gives CASSSGQGGTGELFF.

This chain connects TRBV12-2 to TRBJ2-1; no DNA check was done on the table's D call, TRBD2. TRBV12-2 is tagged as a pseudogene. The CDR3 has 17 residues. The CDR3 protein is CASRLAPSGLAKVEQFF. Here the CDR3 DNA reads TGTGCAAGTCGCTTAGCGCCTTCGGGACTGGCAAAAGTAGAGCAGTTCTTC.

This chain links TRBV28 with TRBJ1-3; 9 positions agree with TRBD1. The V gene end was trimmed by 2 bases and the J gene end by 5 bases; junction bases not matched to a gene: 7. Germline assignment: CDR1 MDHEN and CDR2 SYDVKM. The CDR3 sequence is 16 residues long. The CDR3 nucleotides read TGTGCCAGCAGTTTAAATACTGGGACAGGGAGAAACACCATATATTTT. Amino acids: CASSLNTGTGRNTIYF.

The chain employs TRBV10-2 and TRBJ1-1, with 9 bases lining up with TRBD1. CDR3 length equals 14 residues. V lost 8 bases, J lost 6 bases, and 10 bases stayed unmatched. Looked up from germline, CDR1 is WSHSY and CDR2 is SAAADI. CDR3 protein: CASRGTGRGSEAFF. CDR3 in DNA: TGCGCCAGCCGGGGGACAGGGAGAGGGTCTGAAGCTTTCTTT.

The rearrangement links TRBV19 to TRBJ2-2; no definite D call. The germline CDR1 and CDR2 sequences are LNHDA and SQIVND (reference sequence). The germline V and J ends were trimmed by 0 bases and 0 bases, with 5 bases remaining between them. This CDR3 has 15 amino acids. DNA of the CDR3: TGTGCCAGTAGTATAGATCCAGCGAACACCGGGGAGCTGTTTTTT. Translation gives CASSIDPANTGELFF.

The gene calls are TRBV9 and TRBJ2-7, with D possibly matching TRBD2 (6 bases). This CDR3 is built from 13 residues. The germline V gene encodes CDR1 SGDLS and CDR2 YYNGEE. Between the trimmed V and J ends, which lost 3 bases and 3 bases, there was a span of 10 bases. CDR3 sequence reads: CASSGGLVYEQYF. The CDR3 nucleotides are TGTGCCAGCAGCGGGGGACTTGTCTACGAGCAGTACTTC.

The chain employs TRBV7-9 and TRBJ1-2; 7 bases align to TRBD1. This CDR3 is 15 amino acids long. The germline gives CDR1 SEHNR, CDR2 FQNEAQ (reference sequence). Trimming at V came to 4 bases and at J to 2 bases, leaving 7 bases not matched to a gene. The CDR3 region is CASSSPGQINYGYTF. DNA of the CDR3: TGTGCCAGCAGCTCACCGGGACAGATAAACTATGGCTACACCTTC.

The chain employs TRBV11-3 and TRBJ2-3; maybe TRBD2 (7 bases). The length of the CDR3 is 15 residues. V lost 2 bases, J lost 2 bases, and 11 bases lay in between. Germline values: CDR1 SGHNT, CDR2 YENEEA. The DNA for the CDR3 is TGTGCCAGCAGCTTACGGCGGGGGCTCACAGATACGCAGTATTTT. This encodes CASSLRRGLTDTQYF.

The sample holds one count of this clone. The chain uses TRBV4-2 and TRBJ2-1; 8 bases fit TRBD2. Germline CDR1 is LGHNA and CDR2 is YNFKEQ. The V gene end was trimmed by 4 bases and the J gene end by 1 base; junction bases not matched to a gene: 9. The CDR3 loop spans 17 amino acids. DNA of the CDR3: TGTGCCAGCAGCCTAAAGGGGTCGGGGGGGTCCTACAATGAGCAGTTCTTC. Protein product: CASSLKGSGGSYNEQFF.

The gene calls are TRBV28 and TRBJ1-3; TRBD1 is a possible D gene (6 bases). Germline V gene sequence: CDR1 MDHEN, CDR2 SYDVKM. The V end was cut by 5 bases, the J end by 0 bases, with 17 bases between. The CDR3 loop spans 17 amino acids. CDR3 sequence (DNA): TGTGCCAGCAGTCCCCTGACAGGAACCGTCTCTGGAAACACCATATATTTT. It translates to CASSPLTGTVSGNTIYF.

CDR3 region: CAISESSGRGAQETQYF. The CDR3 DNA reads TGTGCCATCAGTGAGTCTTCAGGGCGGGGGGCGCAAGAGACCCAGTACTTC. The rearrangement uses TRBV10-3 and TRBJ2-5; 8 bases match TRBD2. The CDR3 is 17 residues long. Germline V CDR1 and CDR2: ENHRY, SYGVKD. Germline trimming cut 0 bases from V and 2 bases from J; bases unmatched to any gene: 8.

The V and J genes are TRBV20-1 and TRBJ1-1; a weak D match, TRBD1 (5 bases). This CDR3 spans 14 amino acids. Per the germline V gene, CDR1 is DFQATT and CDR2 is SNEGSKA (reference sequence). Trimming removed 3 bases from V and 0 bases from J, with 11 bases in between. CDR3 nucleotide sequence: TGCAGTGCTAGTCTCCCAGGGTTGAACACTGAAGCTTTCTTT. Protein: CSASLPGLNTEAFF.

CDR3 amino acids: CASSWTGGLFFYGYTF. The DNA for the CDR3 is TGTGCCAGCAGCTGGACAGGGGGCCTATTTTTCTATGGCTACACCTTC. This chain connects TRBV7-8 to TRBJ1-2, with 11 bases lining up with TRBD1. The ends lost 4 bases at V and 4 bases at J; junction bases unmatched: 8. Germline V lookup: CDR1 SGHVS, CDR2 FQNEAQ. This CDR3 is built from 16 residues.

Note on this clone: Other DNA sequences within the sample encode an identical CDR3. The chain uses TRBV5-1 and TRBJ1-2, with D hard to call. V gave up 1 base and J gave up 0 bases, with 4 bases separating them. The CDR3 contains 13 residues. Germline V gene lookup returns CDR1 SGHRS and CDR2 YFSETQ. In DNA form, the CDR3 reads TGCGCCAGCAGCTTGTCGGCTAACTATGGCTACACCTTC. It specifies CASSLSANYGYTF.